The 21 T cell receptor beta chains listed next were all sequenced from one sample in a study of T cells in Graves' hyperthyroidism and ophthalmopathy. RNA transcripts provided the source from which TCR beta CDR3 regions were amplified. First-round RT-PCR targeting the TCR CDR3 was performed with the HTBI primer set. MiXCR was run by TCRdb on the multiplex PCR reads, yielding one entry per CDR3 protein. In the table there are about 640,000 distinct CDR3 sequences, about a fifth of which are singletons. The sequenced material came from blood. All receptors come from a man in his thirties or forties with Graves' ophthalmopathy.

This clonotype was seen ten or more times. V usage is TRBV30 and J usage is TRBJ1-2, with TRBD1 matching 9 bases. CDR3 size: 17 residues. V shed 2 bases and J 8 bases; nucleotides not matched to a gene: 18. In germline, CDR1 is GTSNPN, CDR2 SVGIG (reference sequence). CDR3 sequence: CAWSISGTGRHPPGYTF. The CDR3 DNA is TGTGCCTGGAGTATTTCCGGGACAGGGAGACACCCCCCCGGCTACACCTTC.

This clonotype was observed many times. This rearrangement joins TRBV28 to TRBJ1-6; TRBD1 matches 10 bases. V shed 6 bases and J 4 bases; nucleotides not matched to a gene: 3. From germline, CDR1 is MDHEN and CDR2 SYDVKM. The CDR3 covers 15 residues. The CDR3 loop reads CASREGQGYNSPLHF. DNA of the CDR3: TGTGCCAGCAGGGAGGGACAGGGGTATAATTCACCCCTCCACTTT. The variable domain in full, completed from reference TRBV28 and TRBJ1-6, reads DVKVTQSSRYLVKRTGEKVFLECVQDMDHENMFWYRQDPGLGLRLIYFSYDVKMKEKGDIPEGYSVSREKKERFSLILESASTNQTSMYLCASREGQGYNSPLHFGNGTRLTVT.

The chain joins TRBV29-1 to TRBJ1-1; D perhaps matches TRBD1 (6 bases). The CDR3 has 12 amino acids. Germline V gene sequence: CDR1 SQVTM, CDR2 ANQGSEA. Trimming pared 7 bases from V and 1 base from J, leaving 10 bases between. For the CDR3, the DNA is TGCAGCGACTACAGGGAGAACACTGAAGCTTTCTTT. It specifies CSDYRENTEAFF.

Regarding this clonotype: One end of the junction does not line up with germline, which may come from a read error. The chain couples TRBV12-5 to TRBJ1-3; possible D gene TRBD1, 6 bases. This CDR3 has 18 residues. Germline V lookup: CDR1 LGHNT, CDR2 FRNRAP. CDR3 nucleotide sequence: TGTGCTAGTGCTTTGGTAGGGGACACAATGAGCTCTGGAAACACCATATATTTT. Its translation is CASALVGDTMSSGNTIYF.

This clonotype was seen repeatedly, ten times or more. The rearrangement links TRBV28 to TRBJ2-7, with D possibly TRBD1 on 6 matching bases. Trimming pared 5 bases from V and 6 bases from J, leaving 11 bases between. This CDR3 comprises 12 residues. Per the germline V gene, CDR1 is MDHEN and CDR2 is SYDVKM. In DNA form, the CDR3 reads TGTGCCAGCAGTCCAAGGGGGTTCGAGCAGTACTTC. It translates to CASSPRGFEQYF.

This clonotype was detected only a few times. The rearrangement uses TRBV6-1 and TRBJ2-2, with D perhaps TRBD1 (5 bases). From germline, CDR1 is MNHNS and CDR2 SASEGT. The CDR3 is made up of 15 amino acids. Deletions cut 7 bases from V and 5 bases from J, with 17 bases between. The chain's CDR3 is CASNSGQGRTGELFF. The CDR3 DNA follows: TGTGCCAGCAATTCCGGACAAGGACGGACCGGGGAGCTGTTTTTT.

This clonotype was observed at least ten times. In nucleotides, the CDR3 is TGTGCCAGCAGTTTGGGGGGTCAGCCCCAGCATTTT. Its translation is CASSLGGQPQHF. This chain uses TRBV13 with TRBJ1-5; possible D gene TRBD1, 5 bases. Per the germline V gene, CDR1 is PRHDT and CDR2 is FYEKMQ (reference sequence). V dropped 6 bases and J dropped 6 bases, with 9 bases sitting between them. The CDR3 has 12 residues. The full variable domain, its missing parts supplied by reference TRBV13 and TRBJ1-5, is AAGVIQSPRHLIKEKRETATLKCYPIPRHDTVYWYQQGPGQDPQFLISFYEKMQSDKGSIPDRFSAQQFSDYHSELNMSSLELGDSALYFCASSLGGQPQHFGDGTRLSIL.

For this clonotype: This clone may be a read error of a much larger clone one base away. J is TRBJ2-3 and V is TRBV7-3; D might be TRBD2 (5 bases). The CDR3 consists of 14 residues. Germline loops: CDR1 SGHTA, CDR2 FQGTGA. The CDR3 loop reads CASSLGLATNTQYF. As DNA, the CDR3 is TGTGCCAGCAGCTTAGGCCTAGCCACAAATACGCAGTATTTT.

The rearrangement links TRBV27 to TRBJ2-3; unclear D gene. The CDR3 has 14 residues. Deletions cut 3 bases from V and 6 bases from J, with 13 bases between. Germline values: CDR1 MNHEY, CDR2 SMNVEV (reference sequence). The CDR3 nucleotides read TGTGCCAGCAGTTTGGGCAAACCCTCCGATACGCAGTATTTT. Protein product: CASSLGKPSDTQYF.

The chain has TRBV6-1 and TRBJ1-3, with 9 bases lining up with TRBD1. Germline V lookup: CDR1 MNHNS, CDR2 SASEGT. CDR3 length: 16 amino acids. V shed 3 bases and J 3 bases; nucleotides not matched to a gene: 6. The CDR3, as DNA: TGTGCCAGCAGTGACACAGGGGGCATGAGTGGAAACACCATATATTTT. Its protein product is CASSDTGGMSGNTIYF.

This clonotype showed up just a few times. The chain couples TRBV4-2 to TRBJ2-7; D is possibly TRBD1 (5 bases). The ends were cut back, 1 base at V and 9 bases at J, with 10 bases in the middle. The CDR3 totals 12 residues. The V gene's germline CDR1 is LGHNA and CDR2 YNFKEQ. The CDR3 sequence: CASSQGGLGQYF. In DNA, the CDR3 is TGTGCCAGCAGCCAAGGGGGCCTTGGGCAGTACTTC.

This clonotype was detected ten times or more. The chain recombines TRBV28 with TRBJ2-1; 7 positions match TRBD2. Germline CDR1 MDHEN, CDR2 SYDVKM. Unmatched junction bases numbered 14, after V lost 6 bases and J lost 0 bases. The CDR3 consists of 18 residues. The CDR3, as DNA: TGTGCCAGCAGCCTACCCCGGACTAGGAGGAGCTCCTACAATGAGCAGTTCTTC. Translated, it gives CASSLPRTRRSSYNEQFF.

In this sample, this clonotype turned up a few times. V and J are TRBV12-3 or TRBV12-4 and TRBJ2-1, with TRBD2 matching over 10 bases. With 4 bases clipped from V and 5 bases from J, the junction kept 5 bases outside the gene matches. The CDR3 extends over 15 amino acids. CDR3 coding DNA: TGTGCCAGCAGTTACGGGACTAGCGCCCACAATGAGCAGTTCTTC. Its translation: CASSYGTSAHNEQFF.

This chain joins TRBV4-3 and TRBJ1-5; 8 bases agree with TRBD1. The CDR3 runs to 15 residues. The junction had 3 bases not matched to a gene; V was cut back by 0 bases and J by 5 bases. Germline values: CDR1 LGHNA, CDR2 YSLEER. The CDR3 bases are TGCGCCAGCAGCCAAGAGGACAGGGAAGATCAGCCCCAGCATTTT. This codes for CASSQEDREDQPQHF.

Ten or more counts support this clonotype. The chain recombines TRBV30 with TRBJ1-2; 9 bases match TRBD1. After removal of 3 bases from V and 7 bases from J, the junction contained 6 bases not matched to a gene. Germline CDR1 is GTSNPN and CDR2 is SVGIG (reference sequence). This CDR3 region has 13 residues. The chain's CDR3 is CAWRPRQGVGYTF. The CDR3 coding sequence is TGTGCCTGGAGGCCCCGACAGGGGGTTGGCTACACCTTC.

The gene calls are TRBV19 and TRBJ1-4; 7 nucleotides agree with TRBD1. CDR1 and CDR2 from the germline V gene are LNHDA and SQIVND (reference sequence). V dropped 7 bases and J dropped 8; count of bases not matched to a gene: 10. This CDR3 is 14 amino acids long. The DNA for the CDR3 is TGTGCCAGTACCTCGGGCCAGGGGGTCGAAAAACTGTTTTTT. Translated: CASTSGQGVEKLFF.

This clonotype was counted only a few times. The V and J genes are TRBV27 and TRBJ2-7, with D possibly TRBD2 on 6 matching bases. The CDR3 sequence is 15 residues long. Germline-derived CDR1 and CDR2 are MNHEY and SMNVEV (reference sequence). V shed 3 bases and J shed 4 bases, with 16 bases lying between them. Written as DNA, the CDR3 is TGTGCCAGCAGTTTTCTGCGGGATCGACATTACGAGCAGTACTTC. Its protein is CASSFLRDRHYEQYF.

This clonotype was picked up many times. The CDR3 bases are TGTGCCAGCCAACCAGGAATGAACACTGAAGCTTTCTTT. Protein: CASQPGMNTEAFF. This chain joins TRBV7-9 and TRBJ1-1; no definite D call. With 8 bases removed from V and 0 bases from J, the gap between germline ends came to 10 bases. The CDR3 sequence is 13 residues long. Germline CDR1 is SEHNR and CDR2 is FQNEAQ (reference sequence).

This clonotype showed up many times. The V gene is TRBV28, the J gene TRBJ1-1, with D unresolved. Trimming left V 11 bases short and J 2 bases short, with 9 bases between. The CDR3 covers 11 residues. Germline CDR1 MDHEN, CDR2 SYDVKM. The CDR3 is CAATQNTEAFF. The CDR3 DNA follows: TGTGCCGCCACCCAAAACACTGAAGCTTTCTTT. The full variable domain, in which reference TRBV28 and TRBJ1-1 provide the parts outside the CDR3, is DVKVTQSSRYLVKRTGEKVFLECVQDMDHENMFWYRQDPGLGLRLIYFSYDVKMKEKGDIPEGYSVSREKKERFSLILESASTNQTSMYLCAATQNTEAFFGQGTRLTVV.

This clonotype was observed at least ten times. V gene TRBV2 combines with J gene TRBJ1-2; 7 positions agree with TRBD1. The CDR3 is made up of 14 amino acids. V shed 5 bases, J shed 6 bases, and the junction held 9 bases outside the gene matches. The germline gives CDR1 SNHLY, CDR2 FYNNEI. The CDR3 region is CASSFLGQKDGYTF. As DNA, the CDR3 is TGTGCCAGCAGTTTTCTGGGACAGAAAGATGGCTACACCTTC.

The chain couples TRBV12-3 or TRBV12-4 to TRBJ2-2; no firm D call. Between the trimmed V and J ends, which lost 5 bases and 4 bases, there was a span of 14 bases. CDR3 size: 15 residues. This chain's CDR3 is CASSIGRLITGELFF. The CDR3 coding sequence is TGTGCCAGCAGTATCGGACGGCTGATCACCGGGGAGCTGTTTTTT.